Listed below are T cell receptor beta chains from one sample, sequenced in a study of T cell responses to AZD1222 COVID-19 vaccine. The table came from immunoSEQ multiplex PCR; TCRdb's copy has only in-frame clones and leaves some out. The data show fewer than 130,000 clones, with 70% to 90% seen just once and about 2.5% held by the top ten. This specimen was peripheral blood, taken 28 days after the second AZD1222 dose. The source is an adult who received the AZD1222 COVID-19 vaccine. CDR3s include the opening cysteine and the closing phenylalanine or tryptophan. D genes are given only for firm matches.

v_call: TRBV11-2
j_call: TRBJ1-2
d_call: NA
cdr3_aa: CASSLDARTVVGYTF
cdr3_nt: TGTGCCAGCAGCTTAGATGCCCGGACGGTGGTAGGCTACACCTTC

v_call: TRBV7-2
j_call: TRBJ1-1
d_call: NA
cdr3_aa: CASSFGGLNTEAFF
cdr3_nt: TGTGCCAGCAGCTTCGGGGGACTAAACACTGAAGCTTTCTTT

v_call: TRBV5-5
j_call: TRBJ2-1
d_call: TRBD2
cdr3_aa: CASSFRLAGHNEQFF
cdr3_nt: TGTGCCAGCAGCTTCAGACTAGCGGGACACAATGAGCAGTTCTTC

v_call: TRBV13
j_call: TRBJ2-3
d_call: NA
cdr3_aa: CASSLASSDTQYF
cdr3_nt: TGTGCCAGCAGCTTAGCTAGCTCAGATACGCAGTATTTT

v_call: TRBV11-3
j_call: TRBJ2-2
d_call: NA
cdr3_aa: CASSLDRVGSSITGELFF
cdr3_nt: TGTGCCAGCAGCTTAGATCGAGTAGGCAGTTCGATCACCGGGGAGCTGTTTTTT

v_call: TRBV11-3
j_call: TRBJ2-7
d_call: NA
cdr3_aa: CASSSRTGVGMGEQYF
cdr3_nt: TGTGCCAGCAGCTCCCGGACTGGAGTTGGAATGGGGGAGCAGTACTTC

v_call: TRBV28
j_call: TRBJ1-4
d_call: NA
cdr3_aa: CASSLNDGPTNEKLFF
cdr3_nt: TGTGCCAGCAGTTTAAATGATGGTCCAACTAATGAAAAACTGTTTTTT

v_call: TRBV28
j_call: TRBJ1-4
d_call: TRBD1
cdr3_aa: CASSRDRNNEKLFF
cdr3_nt: TGTGCCAGCAGTAGGGACAGGAACAATGAAAAACTGTTTTTT

v_call: TRBV4-1
j_call: TRBJ2-1
d_call: NA
cdr3_aa: CASSQDGGPYNEQFF
cdr3_nt: TGCGCCAGCAGCCAAGATGGGGGCCCCTACAATGAGCAGTTCTTC

v_call: TRBV7-9
j_call: TRBJ2-3
d_call: TRBD2
cdr3_aa: CASSILAGGADTQYF
cdr3_nt: TGTGCCAGCAGCATACTAGCGGGAGGGGCAGATACGCAGTATTTT

v_call: TRBV9
j_call: TRBJ2-1
d_call: NA
cdr3_aa: CASSVATRGTGSNEQFF
cdr3_nt: TGTGCCAGCAGCGTAGCAACCCGCGGGACGGGGAGCAATGAGCAGTTCTTC